The next 27 T cell receptor beta chains were all read from a single sample in a study of CD8+CD57+ T cells in acquired aplastic anemia. TCR beta VDJ and CDR3 profiles were obtained from a genomic DNA template. TCRdb fed the reads into MiXCR, producing one record per CDR3 protein. The profile covers some 200,000 distinct CDR3 sequences, with around half appearing a single time and roughly 1.8% taken by the ten largest. The patients chosen for sequencing had shown expansion of CD8+CD57+ cells (detected by flow cytometry). Sequenced material: sorted CD4+, CD8+, or CD8+CD57+ T cells (not recorded which) from PBMCs. The source of these receptors is a human donor with aplastic anemia.

Only a few counts were recorded for this clonotype. The V gene is TRBV2, the J gene TRBJ1-6; 7 nucleotides agree with TRBD1. The CDR3 consists of 13 residues. The ends lost 6 bases at V and 8 bases at J; junction bases unmatched: 4. The germline V gene encodes CDR1 SNHLY and CDR2 FYNNEI. The CDR3 loop reads CASRNRGDSPLHF. In DNA form, the CDR3 reads TGTGCCAGCAGGAACAGGGGTGATTCACCCCTCCACTTT.

This clonotype was seen once. The CDR3 here is CAISEELAGGKNEQFF. Here the CDR3 DNA reads TGTGCCATCAGTGAAGAACTAGCGGGAGGTAAAAATGAGCAGTTCTTC. The rearrangement uses TRBV10-3 and TRBJ2-1; 12 bases are a match to TRBD2. CDR3 length equals 16 residues. Germline V gene data show CDR1 as ENHRY and CDR2 as SYGVKD. Trimming took 3 bases from V and 7 from J; bases not matched to a gene: 7.

The V call is TRBV15, the J call TRBJ2-1; D is possibly TRBD1 (5 bases). The CDR3 consists of 13 residues. The germline gives CDR1 LNHNV, CDR2 YYDKDF (reference sequence). Trimming took off 1 base at V and 4 bases at J, with 5 bases between the two ends. CDR3 region: CATSRGQYNEQFF. The CDR3 coding sequence is TGTGCCACCAGCAGAGGACAGTACAATGAGCAGTTCTTC.

The genes are TRBV24-1 and TRBJ2-2, with a possible D match to TRBD2 (6 bases). CDR3 length: 16 residues. Germline loops: CDR1 KGHDR, CDR2 SFDVKD. Trimming took 3 bases from V and 0 from J, leaving 10 bases between them. For the CDR3, the DNA is TGTGCCACCAGTGATCCCGCGGGACCGAACACCGGGGAGCTGTTTTTT. It specifies CATSDPAGPNTGELFF.

This clonotype was counted ten times or more. The chain recombines TRBV12-3 or TRBV12-4 with TRBJ1-5; weak D call: TRBD1 (5 bases). The CDR3 sequence is 15 residues long. Trimming cost V 4 bases and J 10 bases, with 20 bases left between them. The CDR3 loop reads CASSSDGGQGLPQHF. CDR3 DNA: TGTGCCAGCAGTTCCGATGGCGGGCAGGGTCTACCCCAGCATTTT.

There are a few counts of this clonotype. This chain uses TRBV24-1 with TRBJ2-7; D ambiguous. The CDR3 extends over 13 amino acids. The germline gives CDR1 KGHDR, CDR2 SFDVKD. V lost 3 bases and J lost 4, with 9 bases in between. The CDR3 reads CATSDPPAYEQYF. For the CDR3, the DNA is TGTGCCACCAGTGATCCTCCAGCATACGAGCAGTACTTC.

In its sample, this clonotype was seen many times. The rearrangement links TRBV7-2 to TRBJ2-5, with 12 bases aligning to TRBD2. The CDR3 covers 15 residues. The trim removed 1 base at V and 11 bases at J, leaving 8 bases unmatched. Germline V gene sequence: CDR1 SGHTA, CDR2 FQGNSA. The CDR3 protein is CASSLGLAGALVQYF. For the CDR3, the DNA is TGTGCCAGCAGCTTAGGACTAGCGGGGGCCTTAGTTCAGTACTTC.

This clonotype was detected many times. The CDR3 spells CASSSGQGDNSPLHF. In nucleotides, the CDR3 is TGTGCCAGCAGCTCAGGACAGGGGGATAATTCACCCCTCCACTTT. This rearrangement joins TRBV12-3 or TRBV12-4 to TRBJ1-6; 10 bases match TRBD1. The CDR3 length is 15 residues. J gave up 5 bases and V 6 bases, and 4 bases lay outside the gene matches.

V gene TRBV25-1 combines with J gene TRBJ2-7; D is unclear. V dropped 9 bases and J dropped 0 bases, with 9 bases sitting between them. Looked up from germline, CDR1 is MGHDK and CDR2 is SYGVNS. The CDR3 sequence is 12 residues long. This CDR3 is CASALSSYEQYF. In nucleotides, the CDR3 is TGTGCCAGTGCTTTAAGCTCCTACGAGCAGTACTTC.

This clonotype was counted at least ten times. The J gene is TRBJ2-5, the V gene TRBV9; maybe TRBD1 (6 bases). Trimming cost V 0 bases and J 3 bases, with 12 bases left between them. The CDR3 has 15 residues. CDR1 and CDR2 (germline): SGDLS, YYNGEE. The CDR3 here is CASSVAWDTEETQYF. DNA of the CDR3: TGTGCCAGCAGCGTAGCATGGGACACAGAAGAGACCCAGTACTTC.

The chain joins TRBV12-3 or TRBV12-4 to TRBJ2-7, with 7 bases lining up with TRBD1. The CDR3 contains 15 residues. Losses at the gene ends were 7 bases for V and 3 bases for J; bases not matched to a gene: 12. DNA for the CDR3: TGTGCCAGCACCAAGGGACAGCCTAGATACTACGAGCAGTACTTC. Protein product: CASTKGQPRYYEQYF.

This chain uses TRBV19 with TRBJ2-7; D ambiguous. CDR3 size: 14 residues. V was pared by 3 bases and J by 0 bases, with 9 bases between. Germline V CDR1 and CDR2: LNHDA, SQIVND (reference sequence). The CDR3 DNA reads TGTGCCAGTAGTATTCAACCGGGCTCCTACGAGCAGTACTTC. Its protein is CASSIQPGSYEQYF.

The chain is built from TRBV10-3 and TRBJ2-5; no clear D gene. CDR1 and CDR2 (germline): ENHRY, SYGVKD. The V gene lost 6 bases and the J gene lost 2 bases, with 13 bases spanning the gap. The CDR3 runs 14 residues. The CDR3 DNA reads TGTGCCATCAGGGTTTCTAGGGCTCAAGAGACCCAGTACTTC. Amino acid sequence: CAIRVSRAQETQYF.

This clonotype has only a few counts. This sequence joins TRBV25-1 and TRBJ2-5, with D maybe TRBD1 (6 bases). This CDR3 is 17 amino acids long. CDR1 is MGHDK, CDR2 SYGVNS, per germline. V lost 3 bases and J lost 2, with 19 bases in between. The DNA for the CDR3 is TGTGCCAGCAGTGACCTGACAGGCGACCTCCGACAAGAGACCCAGTACTTC. It specifies CASSDLTGDLRQETQYF.

The gene calls are TRBV24-1 and TRBJ2-7, with 8 positions matching TRBD1. This CDR3 has 14 residues. Trimming took 2 bases from V and 5 from J; bases not matched to a gene: 4. CDR1 KGHDR and CDR2 SFDVKD come from the germline V gene. As DNA, the CDR3 is TGTGCCACCAGTGATTGGACAGGGAGTAACGAGCAGTACTTC. The encoded protein is CATSDWTGSNEQYF.

This clonotype was detected many times. The V and J genes are TRBV9 and TRBJ1-2, with D perhaps matching TRBD1 (6 bases). The V gene's germline CDR1 is SGDLS and CDR2 YYNGEE. The CDR3 has 16 amino acids. V was trimmed by 3 bases and J by 4 bases, leaving 19 bases between them. The CDR3 sequence: CASSAGGRGVGYGYTF. In DNA form, the CDR3 reads TGTGCCAGCAGCGCCGGAGGGAGGGGGGTTGGCTATGGCTACACCTTC.

This clonotype was recorded many times. Written as DNA, the CDR3 is TGTGCCAGTAGTAGCGGGACAGTAAGCAATCAGCCCCAGCATTTT. Amino acid sequence: CASSSGTVSNQPQHF. The rearrangement joins TRBV19 to TRBJ1-5, with 7 nucleotides matching TRBD1. Germline CDR1 reads LNHDA; CDR2 reads SQIVND (reference sequence). The CDR3 has 15 residues. V lost 4 bases, J lost 1 base, and 4 bases stayed unmatched.

This clonotype showed up just a few times. This chain uses TRBV7-9 with TRBJ1-5; no clear D. V dropped 1 base and J dropped 3 bases, with 4 bases sitting between them. The CDR3 is made up of 13 amino acids. Germline CDR1 and CDR2: SEHNR and FQNEAQ (reference sequence). The CDR3 reads CASSLGDNQPQHF. For the CDR3, the DNA is TGTGCCAGCAGCTTAGGGGACAATCAGCCCCAGCATTTT.

A word on this clonotype: A much larger clone lies one base from this, so it may be a read error. V is TRBV2 and J is TRBJ1-2, with TRBD1 as a possible D gene (5 bases). Germline CDR1 is SNHLY and CDR2 is FYNNEI. The length of the CDR3 is 15 residues. In DNA, the CDR3 is TGTGCCAGCAGCGGTGAGGGGACCCCTTCCTATGGCTACGCCTTC. It translates to CASSGEGTPSYGYAF.

The chain has TRBV24-1 and TRBJ2-1; 10 bases match TRBD2. This CDR3 has 13 amino acids. V lost 9 bases to trimming and J lost 8 bases; unmatched junction nucleotides: 6. In germline, CDR1 is KGHDR, CDR2 SFDVKD. CDR3 coding DNA: TGTGCCACCCGTGCTAGCGGGAGTGATGAGCAGTTCTTC. As protein: CATRASGSDEQFF.

This clonotype was detected many times. This CDR3 is CASSLGGTYSNQPQHF. The CDR3 DNA is TGTGCCAGCAGCTTGGGGGGGACTTATAGCAATCAGCCCCAGCATTTT. The chain links TRBV5-6 to TRBJ1-5; possibly TRBD1 for D (5 bases). This CDR3 contains 16 residues. Germline assignment: CDR1 SGHDT and CDR2 YYEEEE. V lost 0 bases, J lost 0 bases, and 10 bases lay in between.

Only one count was recorded for this clonotype. A clone one base away is much larger, so this may be a read error. The chain couples TRBV27 to TRBJ1-1; D unclear. CDR1 is MNHEY, CDR2 SMNVEV, per germline (reference sequence). The CDR3 runs 13 residues. The CDR3 nucleotides read TGTGCCAGCAGTCCGCATCAGAACACTGAAGCTCTCTTT. Protein sequence: CASSPHQNTEALF.

This clonotype was found once. The chain recombines TRBV25-1 with TRBJ2-3, with TRBD1 as a possible D gene (6 bases). The CDR3 runs to 16 residues. V lost 3 bases, J lost 2 bases, and 15 bases lay in between. The germline CDR1 and CDR2 sequences are MGHDK and SYGVNS. The CDR3 protein is CASSDFWGPFTDTQYF. CDR3 sequence (DNA): TGTGCCAGCAGTGACTTTTGGGGGCCGTTCACAGATACGCAGTATTTT. Based on the CDR3 plus reference TRBV25-1 and TRBJ2-3, the full variable domain is EADIYQTPRYLVIGTGKKITLECSQTMGHDKMYWYQQDPGMELHLIHYSYGVNSTEKGDLSSESTVSRIRTEHFPLTLESARPSHTSQYLCASSDFWGPFTDTQYFGPGTRLTVL.

The chain carries TRBV28 and TRBJ2-7; 7 bases match TRBD1. Germline loops: CDR1 MDHEN, CDR2 SYDVKM. This CDR3 has 14 amino acids. The ends lost 1 base at V and 4 bases at J; junction bases unmatched: 4. This chain's CDR3 is CASSLYRGSYEQYF. The CDR3 bases are TGTGCCAGCAGTTTATACAGGGGCTCGTACGAGCAGTACTTC.

This clonotype was seen ten or more times. The gene calls are TRBV7-9 and TRBJ1-2, with D perhaps TRBD1 (6 bases). Germline V lookup: CDR1 SEHNR, CDR2 FQNEAQ (reference sequence). The CDR3 is 13 residues long. V was trimmed by 5 bases and J by 4 bases, leaving 11 bases between them. This chain's CDR3 is CASSRTEGYGYTF. The DNA for the CDR3 is TGTGCCAGCAGCCGGACAGAGGGCTATGGCTACACCTTC.

In regard to this clonotype: Germline and junction disagree at one end, which may indicate a read error. The chain uses TRBV20-1 and TRBJ1-1; D is possibly TRBD1 (6 bases). The CDR3 loop spans 14 amino acids. Germline V CDR1 and CDR2: DFQATT, SNEGSKA (reference sequence). The CDR3 DNA sequence: TGCGGTGCTGGAGATGTCAGGGGAAACTCTGAAGCTTTCTTT. Protein sequence: CGAGDVRGNSEAFF.

This clonotype was seen more than once but under ten times. The chain links TRBV19 to TRBJ2-7; 7 bases fit TRBD1. Per germline, CDR1 LNHDA and CDR2 SQIVND (reference sequence). V was clipped by 7 bases and J by 5 bases; unmatched bases: 5. The CDR3 extends over 12 amino acids. As DNA, the CDR3 is TGTGCCAGTAAGACAGGGCGCGACGAGCAGTACTTC. Its protein is CASKTGRDEQYF.